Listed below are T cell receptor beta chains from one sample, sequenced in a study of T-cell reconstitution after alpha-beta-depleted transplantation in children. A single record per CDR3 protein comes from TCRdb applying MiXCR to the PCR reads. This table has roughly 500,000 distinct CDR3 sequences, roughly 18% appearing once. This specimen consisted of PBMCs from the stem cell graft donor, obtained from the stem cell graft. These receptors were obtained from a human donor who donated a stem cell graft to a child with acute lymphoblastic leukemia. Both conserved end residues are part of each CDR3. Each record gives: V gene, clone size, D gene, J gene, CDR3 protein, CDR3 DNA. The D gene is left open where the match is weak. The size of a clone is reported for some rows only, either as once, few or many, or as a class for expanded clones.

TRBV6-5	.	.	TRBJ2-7	CASSYSGYDQYF	TGTGCCAGCAGTTACTCCGGCTACGACCAGTACTTC
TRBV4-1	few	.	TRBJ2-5	CASSRASRETQYF	TGCGCCAGCAGTAGGGCCTCACGGGAGACCCAGTACTTC
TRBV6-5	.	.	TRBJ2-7	CASSYSNSPSEQYF	TGTGCCAGCAGTTACTCGAACAGTCCTTCAGAGCAGTACTTC
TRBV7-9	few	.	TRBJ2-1	CASILQNNEQFF	TGTGCCAGCATCTTACAGAACAATGAGCAGTTCTTC
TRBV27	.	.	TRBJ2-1	CASSQRGHEQFF	TGTGCCAGCAGCCAAAGGGGTCATGAGCAGTTCTTC
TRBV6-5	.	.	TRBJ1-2	CASSYGLGGEYGYTF	TGTGCCAGCAGTTACGGCCTCGGGGGCGAGTATGGCTACACCTTC
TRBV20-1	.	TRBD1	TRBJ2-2	CSAPGQGAATGELFF	TGCAGTGCTCCAGGACAGGGGGCGGCTACCGGGGAGCTGTTTTTT
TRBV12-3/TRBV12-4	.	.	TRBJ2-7	CASSLAWSRSYEQYF	TGTGCCAGCAGTTTAGCCTGGAGCCGCTCCTACGAGCAGTACTTC
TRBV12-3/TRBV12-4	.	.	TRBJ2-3	CASSTGRTYSTDTQYF	TGTGCCAGCAGCACAGGCCGAACCTACTCCACAGATACGCAGTATTTT
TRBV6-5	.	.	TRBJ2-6	CASSYSMWQGGSGANVLTF	TGTGCCAGCAGTTACTCGATGTGGCAGGGGGGATCTGGGGCCAACGTCCTGACTTTC
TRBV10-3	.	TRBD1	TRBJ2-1	CAIRDRATYNEQFF	TGTGCCATCAGGGACAGGGCAACCTACAATGAGCAGTTCTTC
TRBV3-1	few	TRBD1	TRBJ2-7	CASSPFGRGINEQYF	TGTGCCAGCAGCCCTTTCGGCAGGGGGATAAACGAGCAGTACTTC
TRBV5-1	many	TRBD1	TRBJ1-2	CASSPGQGGYGYTF	TGTGCCAGCAGCCCCGGACAGGGGGGCTATGGCTACACCTTC
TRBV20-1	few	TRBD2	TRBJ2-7	CSASKGAGLSYEQYF	TGCAGTGCGAGTAAAGGAGCGGGGCTCTCCTACGAGCAGTACTTC
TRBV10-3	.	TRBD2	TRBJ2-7	CAISEFGGLADLSYEQYF	TGTGCCATCAGTGAGTTCGGGGGACTAGCGGATTTATCCTACGAGCAGTACTTC
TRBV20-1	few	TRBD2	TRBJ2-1	CSARASGRWNEQFF	TGCAGTGCTAGAGCTAGCGGGAGATGGAATGAGCAGTTCTTC
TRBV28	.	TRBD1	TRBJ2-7	CASAPGQGVYEQYF	TGTGCCAGCGCGCCGGGACAGGGGGTCTACGAGCAGTACTTC
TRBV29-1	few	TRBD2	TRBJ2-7	CSAGGAAGYEQYF	TGCAGCGCGGGGGGGGCTGCGGGCTACGAGCAGTACTTC
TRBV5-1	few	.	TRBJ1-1	CASSLGRASSPNTEAFF	TGCGCCAGCAGCTTGGGCAGGGCCTCGTCTCCTAACACTGAAGCTTTCTTT
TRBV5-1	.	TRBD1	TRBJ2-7	CASSLLGQDYEQYF	TGCGCCAGCAGCTTGTTGGGACAGGACTACGAGCAGTACTTC
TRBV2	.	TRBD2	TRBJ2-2	CACIKAGVVDGTGELFF	TGTGCCTGCATTAAAGCGGGGGTGGTAGATGGCACCGGGGAGCTGTTTTTT
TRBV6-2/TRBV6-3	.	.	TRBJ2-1	CASSRGAQNEQFF	TGTGCCAGCTCACGAGGGGCGCAGAATGAGCAGTTCTTC
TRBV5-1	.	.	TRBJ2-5	CASSRPGTRTWTQYF	TGCGCCAGCAGCCGTCCCGGGACGCGGACGTGGACCCAGTACTTC
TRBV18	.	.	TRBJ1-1	CASSPGGERAFF	TGTGCCAGCTCACCGGGGGGCGAAAGGGCTTTCTTT
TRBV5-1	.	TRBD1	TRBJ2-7	CASRGQEPYEQYF	TGCGCCAGCAGGGGACAGGAACCCTACGAGCAGTACTTC
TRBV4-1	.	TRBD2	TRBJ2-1	CASSLLIAGGSSYNEQFF	TGCGCCAGCAGCCTCTTGATAGCGGGAGGGTCATCTTACAATGAGCAGTTCTTC
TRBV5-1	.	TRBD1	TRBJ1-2	CASSPEGTGNQWGYTF	TGCGCCAGCAGCCCGGAGGGGACAGGGAACCAGTGGGGCTACACCTTC
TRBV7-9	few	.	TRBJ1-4	CATVTDSRLPGKLFF	TGTGCCACCGTGACGGACAGTCGACTCCCTGGAAAACTGTTTTTT
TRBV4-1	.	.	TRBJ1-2	CASSQPTAGSYGYTF	TGCGCCAGCAGCCAACCGACCGCAGGCAGCTATGGCTACACCTTC
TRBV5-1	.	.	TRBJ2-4	CASSLDGSLKNIQYF	TGCGCCAGCAGCTTGGACGGGAGTCTCAAAAACATTCAGTACTTC
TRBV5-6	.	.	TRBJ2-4	CASSLSGLAKNIQYF	TGTGCCAGCAGCTTATCGGGACTAGCCAAAAACATTCAGTACTTC
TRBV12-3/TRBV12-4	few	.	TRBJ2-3	CASSFRGLPGPSTDTQYF	TGTGCCAGCAGTTTTAGAGGCTTGCCAGGCCCCAGCACAGATACGCAGTATTTT
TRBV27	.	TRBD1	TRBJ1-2	CASSRTGRVNYGYTF	TGTGCCAGCAGTCGGACAGGGCGAGTGAACTATGGCTACACCTTC
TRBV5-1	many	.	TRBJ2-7	CASKATDFFSSYEQYF	TGCGCCAGCAAGGCGACAGACTTCTTCAGCTCCTACGAGCAGTACTTC
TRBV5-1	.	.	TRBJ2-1	CASSSGRGYGEQFF	TGCGCCAGCAGCTCAGGAAGAGGGTATGGTGAGCAGTTCTTC
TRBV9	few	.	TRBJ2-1	CASSADSGNEQFF	TGTGCCAGCAGCGCGGACAGTGGTAATGAGCAGTTCTTC
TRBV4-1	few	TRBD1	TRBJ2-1	CASSQPTGGSRNEQFF	TGCGCCAGCAGCCAACCTACAGGGGGCAGTAGGAATGAGCAGTTCTTC
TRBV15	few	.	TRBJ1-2	CATSSDGNYGYTF	TGTGCCACCAGCAGCGACGGGAACTATGGCTACACCTTC
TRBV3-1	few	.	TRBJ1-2	CASSLYRATGDGYTF	TGTGCCAGCAGCCTGTACAGGGCCACTGGGGATGGCTACACCTTC
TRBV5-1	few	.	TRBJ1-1	CASSLVAGKNTEAFF	TGCGCCAGCAGCTTGGTGGCAGGGAAGAACACTGAAGCTTTCTTT
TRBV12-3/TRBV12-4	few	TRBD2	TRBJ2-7	CASSLMGRGTSVYEQYF	TGTGCCAGCAGTTTAATGGGGCGGGGGACTAGCGTCTACGAGCAGTACTTC
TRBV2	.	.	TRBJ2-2	CASSLRRLLTTSYTGELFF	TGTGCCAGCAGCCTGAGGAGACTTCTTACCACATCTTACACCGGGGAGCTGTTTTTT
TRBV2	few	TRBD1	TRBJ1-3	CASRGQGWAGNTIYF	TGTGCCAGCAGGGGACAGGGATGGGCTGGAAACACCATATATTTT
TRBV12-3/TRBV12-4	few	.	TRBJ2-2	CASSLGYERPGGELFF	TGTGCCAGCAGTTTAGGGTATGAGCGGCCCGGCGGGGAGCTGTTTTTT
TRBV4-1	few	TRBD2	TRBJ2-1	CASSPLAGEAFDEQFF	TGCGCCAGCAGCCCCTTAGCGGGAGAGGCCTTCGATGAGCAGTTCTTC
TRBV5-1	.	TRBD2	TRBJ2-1	CASRRTSGRSYNEQFF	TGCGCCAGCAGGCGGACTAGCGGGAGATCCTACAATGAGCAGTTCTTC